This TCR beta chain originates from a study of T-cell memory formation after mild COVID-19. Whole-study context: TCR clusters were mostly confined to one donor each. Study-wide results and caveats: Pre-infection memory showed some responding clones, and this suggested that cross-reactive memory joined. Contracting CD4+ clones sat mainly in CM and EM; CD8+ in EMRA.

5'RACE primed from the constant segment yielded TCR alpha and TCR beta cDNA libraries bearing sample barcodes and UMIs. MiXCR, run by TCRdb on the 5' RACE reads, gives a single entry per CDR3 protein. The sample carries about 130,000 distinct CDR3 sequences, roughly 24% recorded once. Unmatched junction bases numbered 9, after V lost 11 bases and J lost 6 bases. From germline, CDR1 is SEHNR and CDR2 FQNEAQ (reference sequence). The CDR3 is 13 amino acids. This clonotype was found a few times. Its antigen is unknown. V is TRBV7-9 and J is TRBJ1-1, with TRBD1 matching 10 bases. The TCR sequence derives from an adult woman who had mild COVID-19 (a few samples of this study predate the infection). Cell type and time point are not known. The sequencing input was PBMCs or a T cell subset sorted from them (not recorded which). The CDR3 reads CAVRTGGRPEAFF. The CDR3 region has the DNA TGTGCCGTACGGACAGGGGGAAGGCCTGAAGCTTTCTTT.